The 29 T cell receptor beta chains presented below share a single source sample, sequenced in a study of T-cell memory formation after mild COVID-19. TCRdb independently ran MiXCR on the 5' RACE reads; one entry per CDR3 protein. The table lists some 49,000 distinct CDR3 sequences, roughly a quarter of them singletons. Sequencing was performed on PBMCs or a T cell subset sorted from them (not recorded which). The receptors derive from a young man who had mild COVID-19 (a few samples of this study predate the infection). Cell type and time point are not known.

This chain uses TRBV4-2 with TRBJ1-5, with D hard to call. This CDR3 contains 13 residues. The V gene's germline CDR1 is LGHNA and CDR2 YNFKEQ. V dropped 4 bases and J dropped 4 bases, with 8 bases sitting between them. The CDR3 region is CASSPRGNQPQHF. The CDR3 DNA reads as TGTGCCAGCAGCCCGCGCGGAAATCAGCCCCAGCATTTT.

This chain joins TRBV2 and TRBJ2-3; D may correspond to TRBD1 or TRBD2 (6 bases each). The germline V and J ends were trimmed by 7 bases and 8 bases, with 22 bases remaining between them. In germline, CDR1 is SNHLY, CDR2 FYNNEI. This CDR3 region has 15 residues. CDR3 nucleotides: TGTGCCAGCACAGGGGATACCCGTGCGCGGGGTACGCAGTATTTT. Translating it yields CASTGDTRARGTQYF.

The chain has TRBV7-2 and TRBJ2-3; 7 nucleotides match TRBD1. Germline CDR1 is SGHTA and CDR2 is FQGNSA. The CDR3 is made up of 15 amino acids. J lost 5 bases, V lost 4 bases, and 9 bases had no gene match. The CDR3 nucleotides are TGTGCCAGCAGCTCATCAGGGGGAATCGGAGATACGCAGTATTTT. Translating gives CASSSSGGIGDTQYF.

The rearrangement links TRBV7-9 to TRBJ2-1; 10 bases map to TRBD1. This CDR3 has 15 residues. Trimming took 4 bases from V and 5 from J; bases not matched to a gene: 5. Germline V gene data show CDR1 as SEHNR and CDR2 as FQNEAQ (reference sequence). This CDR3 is CASSSLGQGDNEQFF. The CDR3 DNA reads TGTGCCAGCAGCTCCCTCGGACAGGGGGACAATGAGCAGTTCTTC.

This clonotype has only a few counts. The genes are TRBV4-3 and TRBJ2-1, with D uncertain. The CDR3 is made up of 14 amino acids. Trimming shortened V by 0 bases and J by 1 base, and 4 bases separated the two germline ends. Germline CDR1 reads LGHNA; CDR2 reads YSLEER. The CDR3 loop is CASSQDLSYNEQFF. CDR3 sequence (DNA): TGCGCCAGCAGCCAAGACCTATCCTACAATGAGCAGTTCTTC.

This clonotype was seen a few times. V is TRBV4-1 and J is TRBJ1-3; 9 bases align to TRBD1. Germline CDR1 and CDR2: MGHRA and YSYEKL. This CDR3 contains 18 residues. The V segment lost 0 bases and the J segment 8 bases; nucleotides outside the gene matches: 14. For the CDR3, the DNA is TGCGCCAGCAGCCAAGATGACAGGGGGAGTCCATTTGGCTACACCATATATTTT. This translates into CASSQDDRGSPFGYTIYF.

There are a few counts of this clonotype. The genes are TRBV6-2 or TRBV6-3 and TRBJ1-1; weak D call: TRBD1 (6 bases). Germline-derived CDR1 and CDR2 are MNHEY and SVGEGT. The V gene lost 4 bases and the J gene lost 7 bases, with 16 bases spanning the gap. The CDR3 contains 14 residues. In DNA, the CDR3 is TGTGCCAGCAGTTGGAGGTCCGGGACAAGTGAAGCTTTCTTT. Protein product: CASSWRSGTSEAFF.

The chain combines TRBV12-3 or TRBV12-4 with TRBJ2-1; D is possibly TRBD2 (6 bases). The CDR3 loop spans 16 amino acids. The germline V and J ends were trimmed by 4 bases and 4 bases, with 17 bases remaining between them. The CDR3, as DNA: TGTGCCAGCAGTTCCCCGACTAGTATCTCTTACAATGAGCAGTTCTTC. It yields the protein CASSSPTSISYNEQFF.

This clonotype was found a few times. CDR3 loop: CASSQDINEQFF. The CDR3 DNA sequence: TGCGCCAGCAGCCAAGATATCAATGAGCAGTTCTTC. V usage is TRBV4-3 and J usage is TRBJ2-1; D gene uncertain. The CDR3 runs 12 residues. The germline CDR1 and CDR2 sequences are LGHNA and YSLEER. Trimming stripped 0 bases from V and 6 bases from J, with 3 bases between.

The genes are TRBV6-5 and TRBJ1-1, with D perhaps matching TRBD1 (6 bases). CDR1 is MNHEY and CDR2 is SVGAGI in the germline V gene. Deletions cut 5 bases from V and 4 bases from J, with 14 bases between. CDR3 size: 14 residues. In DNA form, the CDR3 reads TGTGCCAGCAGTACGATACAGGGATCCACTGAAGCTTTCTTT. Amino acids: CASSTIQGSTEAFF.

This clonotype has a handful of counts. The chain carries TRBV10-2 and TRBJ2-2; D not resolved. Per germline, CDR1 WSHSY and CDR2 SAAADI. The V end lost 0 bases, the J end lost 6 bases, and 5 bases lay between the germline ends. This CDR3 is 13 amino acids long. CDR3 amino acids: CASSESGPGELFF. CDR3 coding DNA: TGCGCCAGCAGTGAGTCGGGTCCCGGGGAGCTGTTTTTT.

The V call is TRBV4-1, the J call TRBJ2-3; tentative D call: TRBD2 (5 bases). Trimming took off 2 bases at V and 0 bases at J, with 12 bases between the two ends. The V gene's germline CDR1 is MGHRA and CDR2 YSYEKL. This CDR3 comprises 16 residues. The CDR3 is CASSQLTTTSTDTQYF. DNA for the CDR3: TGCGCCAGCAGCCAATTGACTACTACTAGCACAGATACGCAGTATTTT.

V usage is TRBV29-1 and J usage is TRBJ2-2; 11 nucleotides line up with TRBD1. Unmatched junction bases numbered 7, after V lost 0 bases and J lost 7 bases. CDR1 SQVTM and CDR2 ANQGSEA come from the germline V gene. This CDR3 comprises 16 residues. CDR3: CSVEDLDRGRVGELFF. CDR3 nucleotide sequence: TGCAGCGTTGAAGACTTGGACAGGGGGCGCGTCGGGGAGCTGTTTTTT.

CDR3 protein: CSVSTGGAGELFF. The CDR3 DNA follows: TGCAGCGTTTCTACAGGGGGAGCCGGGGAGCTGTTTTTT. The chain recombines TRBV29-1 with TRBJ2-2, with 8 bases aligning to TRBD1. V was clipped by 5 bases and J by 6 bases; unmatched bases: 5. The CDR3 consists of 13 residues. Germline CDR1 is SQVTM and CDR2 is ANQGSEA.

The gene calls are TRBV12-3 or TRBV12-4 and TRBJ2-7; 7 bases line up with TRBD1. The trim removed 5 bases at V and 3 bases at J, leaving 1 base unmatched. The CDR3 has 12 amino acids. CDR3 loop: CASSTGVYEQYF. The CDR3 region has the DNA TGTGCCAGCAGTACAGGGGTCTACGAGCAGTACTTC.

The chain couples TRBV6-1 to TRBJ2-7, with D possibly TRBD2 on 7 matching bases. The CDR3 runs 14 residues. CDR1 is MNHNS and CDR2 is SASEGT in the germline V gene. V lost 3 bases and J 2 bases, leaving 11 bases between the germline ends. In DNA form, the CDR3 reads TGTGCCAGCAGTGACAGGGGAGGGCCCTACGAGCAGTACTTC. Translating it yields CASSDRGGPYEQYF.

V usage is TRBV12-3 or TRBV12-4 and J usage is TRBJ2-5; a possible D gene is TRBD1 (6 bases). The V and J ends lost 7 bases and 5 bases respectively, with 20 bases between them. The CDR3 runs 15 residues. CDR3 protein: CASNWGRGQGETQYF. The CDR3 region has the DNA TGTGCCAGCAATTGGGGTAGGGGCCAGGGGGAGACCCAGTACTTC.

Here the CDR3 DNA reads TGCGCCAGCAGCCCAAGGACATACGGTGAGCTGTTTTTT. It yields the protein CASSPRTYGELFF. The gene calls are TRBV4-3 and TRBJ2-2, with D maybe TRBD1 (5 bases). This CDR3 is built from 13 residues. Germline loops: CDR1 LGHNA, CDR2 YSLEER. With 4 bases removed from V and 11 bases from J, the gap between germline ends came to 14 bases.

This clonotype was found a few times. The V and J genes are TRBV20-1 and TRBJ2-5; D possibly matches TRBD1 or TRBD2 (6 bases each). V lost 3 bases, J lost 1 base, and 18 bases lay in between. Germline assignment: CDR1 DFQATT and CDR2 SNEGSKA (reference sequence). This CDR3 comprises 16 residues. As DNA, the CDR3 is TGCAGTGCTAGCGGGGAGGTAGGGGGTATCCAAGAGACCCAGTACTTC. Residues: CSASGEVGGIQETQYF.

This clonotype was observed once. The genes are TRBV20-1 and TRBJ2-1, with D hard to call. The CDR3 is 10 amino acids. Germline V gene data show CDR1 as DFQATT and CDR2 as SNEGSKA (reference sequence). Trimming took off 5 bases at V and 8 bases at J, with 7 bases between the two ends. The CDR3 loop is CSAYKYEQFF. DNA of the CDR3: TGCAGTGCTTATAAATATGAGCAGTTCTTC.

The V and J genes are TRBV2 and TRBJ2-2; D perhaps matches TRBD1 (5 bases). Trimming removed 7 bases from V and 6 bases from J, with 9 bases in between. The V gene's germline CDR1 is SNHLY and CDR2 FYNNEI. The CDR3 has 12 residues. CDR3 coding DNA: TGTGCCAGCATGGGCAGGGCCGGGGAGCTGTTTTTT. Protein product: CASMGRAGELFF.

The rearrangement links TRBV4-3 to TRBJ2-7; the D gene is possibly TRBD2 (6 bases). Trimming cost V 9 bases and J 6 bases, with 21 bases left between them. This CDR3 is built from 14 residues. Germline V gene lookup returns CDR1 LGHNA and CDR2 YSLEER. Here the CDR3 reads CARNSARRVFEQYF. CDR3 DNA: TGCGCCAGAAACTCGGCCCGGAGGGTGTTCGAGCAGTACTTC.

The CDR3 loop reads CASSRTSGGRNLDEQFF. The CDR3 DNA reads TGCGCCAGCAGCCGGACTAGCGGGGGGCGAAATTTAGATGAGCAGTTCTTC. J is TRBJ2-1 and V is TRBV5-1, with TRBD2 matching over 14 bases. CDR1 and CDR2 from the germline V gene are SGHRS and YFSETQ. The junction had 11 bases not matched to a gene; V was cut back by 4 bases and J by 8 bases. The CDR3 extends over 17 amino acids.

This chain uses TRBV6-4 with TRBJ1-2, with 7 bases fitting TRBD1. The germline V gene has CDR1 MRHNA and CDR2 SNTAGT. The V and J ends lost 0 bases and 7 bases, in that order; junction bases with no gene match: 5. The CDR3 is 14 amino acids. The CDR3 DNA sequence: TGTGCCAGCAGTGACTCGGAGGGGGCCGGTGGCTACACCTTC. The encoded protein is CASSDSEGAGGYTF.

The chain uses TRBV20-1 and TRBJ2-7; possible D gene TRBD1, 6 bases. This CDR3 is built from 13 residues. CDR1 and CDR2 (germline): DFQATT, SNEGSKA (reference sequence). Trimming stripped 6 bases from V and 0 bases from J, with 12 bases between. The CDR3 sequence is CSATGTNSYEQYF. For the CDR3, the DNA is TGCAGTGCAACCGGGACAAACTCCTACGAGCAGTACTTC.

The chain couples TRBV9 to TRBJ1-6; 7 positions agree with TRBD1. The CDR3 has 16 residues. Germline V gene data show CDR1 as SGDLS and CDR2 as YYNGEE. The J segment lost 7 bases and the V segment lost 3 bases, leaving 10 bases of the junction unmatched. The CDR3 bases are TGTGCCAGCAGCGCAGCAGACCGGGACAGAAATTCACCCCTCCACTTT. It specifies CASSAADRDRNSPLHF.

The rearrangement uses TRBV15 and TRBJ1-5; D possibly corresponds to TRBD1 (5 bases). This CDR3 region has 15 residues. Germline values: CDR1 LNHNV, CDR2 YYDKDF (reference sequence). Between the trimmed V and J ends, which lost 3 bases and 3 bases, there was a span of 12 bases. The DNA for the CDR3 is TGTGCCACCAGCAGCGAAACAGGCGACAATCAGCCCCAGCATTTT. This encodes CATSSETGDNQPQHF.

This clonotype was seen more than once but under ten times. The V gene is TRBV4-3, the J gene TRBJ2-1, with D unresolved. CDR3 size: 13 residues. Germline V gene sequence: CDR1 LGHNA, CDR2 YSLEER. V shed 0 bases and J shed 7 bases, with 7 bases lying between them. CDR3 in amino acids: CASSQELDNEQFF. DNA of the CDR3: TGCGCCAGCAGCCAAGAGTTGGATAATGAGCAGTTCTTC.

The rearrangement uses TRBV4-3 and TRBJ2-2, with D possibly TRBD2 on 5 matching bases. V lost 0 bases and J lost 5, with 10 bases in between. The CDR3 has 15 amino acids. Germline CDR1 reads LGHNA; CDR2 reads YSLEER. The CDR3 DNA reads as TGCGCCAGCAGCCAAGATATCGGGGAGACCGGGGAGCTGTTTTTT. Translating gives CASSQDIGETGELFF.